This TCR beta chain originates from a study of blood T cell repertoires in COVID-19. Assay: immunoSEQ multiplex PCR; the TCRdb copy retains only in-frame clones and omits some. Of 250,000 or so clones listed, approximately 84% are singletons. This CDR3 region has 15 residues. Trimming stripped 3 bases from V and 4 bases from J, with 15 bases between. The V gene's germline CDR1 is SGHAT and CDR2 FQNNGV. This chain links TRBV11-2 with TRBJ1-1; D not certain. The TCR sequence derives from an elderly woman with acute or convalescent COVID-19. Sequencing was performed on peripheral blood. CDR3 coding DNA: TGTGCCAGCAGCTTCCAATATCGTGTCGGCACTGAAGCTTTCTTT. Amino acid sequence: CASSFQYRVGTEAFF.